This TCR beta chain was recorded in a study of lymphopenia after photon versus proton radiotherapy. Overall study results and limits: Larger post-nadir TCR diversity loss correlated inversely with survival in deceased patients. Relative stability marked proton patients; photon patients lost diversity and naive cells.

Trimming took 4 bases from V and 5 from J; bases not matched to a gene: 5. Germline V gene sequence: CDR1 SGHRS, CDR2 YFSETQ. The CDR3 loop spans 14 amino acids. The data were produced by immunoSEQ multiplex PCR, yet TCRdb's version contains in-frame clones alone and is incomplete. The sample consists of 50,000 or so clones, more than 85% of them appearing once. As to this clone: Its antigen is unknown.

Sequences were derived from peripheral blood, sampled from a patient treated with photon-based radiotherapy. The chain employs TRBV5-1 and TRBJ1-4; TRBD1 aligns across 7 bases. This sequence originates from a woman between 35 and 50 years old with cholangiocarcinoma. CDR3 sequence reads: CASSPGQPNEKLFF. The CDR3 nucleotides are TGCGCCAGCAGCCCGGGACAGCCGAATGAAAAACTGTTTTTT.